Sequencing of this TCR beta chain was carried out in a study of blood T cell repertoires in COVID-19. In the study overall: There were acute and convalescent COVID-19 samples, and they came from the United States, Italy and Spain. Nucleic acid was either cDNA or gDNA, and it came from T cells, B-cell-depleted T cells, or PBMCs.

The method was immunoSEQ multiplex PCR; TCRdb's version includes in-frame clones alone and lacks a portion of them. Of around 700,000 clones listed, around 89% are singletons. Germline V gene sequence: CDR1 SQVTM, CDR2 ANQGSEA. V gave up 6 bases and J gave up 3 bases; unmatched junction bases: 7. The CDR3 is 13 amino acids. This clonotype was sampled from a woman under 30 with acute or convalescent COVID-19. The chain carries TRBV29-1 and TRBJ2-7, with TRBD1 matching over 8 bases. The sample taken for sequencing was peripheral blood. The CDR3 spells CSVATGAFYEQYF. The CDR3 coding sequence is TGCAGCGTAGCGACAGGGGCCTTCTACGAGCAGTACTTC.